The TCR beta chain under discussion was sequenced for a study of radiotherapy plus CTLA-4 blockade in lung cancer. There are 15 residues in the CDR3. CDR1 and CDR2 (germline): SNHLY, FYNNEI. The ends lost 8 bases at V and 2 bases at J; junction bases unmatched: 6. Treatment of patients with chemo-refractory metastatic non-small-cell lung cancer consisted of focal radiation plus CTLA-4 blockade with ipilimumab. Clones were read by immunoSEQ multiplex PCR, and TCRdb kept only the in-frame ones, dropping some. The sample carries about 66,000 clones, over 80% recorded once. This receptor was identified in a human donor with non-small cell lung cancer who had a partial response to radiotherapy plus ipilimumab. The chain couples TRBV2 to TRBJ2-5; TRBD2 agrees at 12 bases. The starting material was peripheral blood, obtained from a patient treated with radiotherapy plus ipilimumab. The CDR3 DNA is TGTGCCAGCCCCGGGACTAGCGGGTTGCAAGAGACCCAGTACTTC. As protein: CASPGTSGLQETQYF.